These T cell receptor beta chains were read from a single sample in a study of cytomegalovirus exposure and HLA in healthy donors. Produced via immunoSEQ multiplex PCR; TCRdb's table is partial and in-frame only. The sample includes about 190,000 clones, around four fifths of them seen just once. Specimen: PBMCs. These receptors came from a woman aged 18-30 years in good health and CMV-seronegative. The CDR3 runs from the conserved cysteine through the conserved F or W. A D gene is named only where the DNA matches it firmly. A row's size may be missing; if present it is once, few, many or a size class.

TGTGCCAGCAGCGTAGCTAGCGGGAAAAGCACAGATACGCAGTATTTT,CASSVASGKSTDTQYF,TRBV9,.,TRBJ2-3,TRBD2
TGTGCCAGCTCACCACGCATAACAGGGATGGTCTACGAGCAGTACTTC,CASSPRITGMVYEQYF,TRBV18,.,TRBJ2-7,.
TGTGCCAGCAGCGTCGACAGAACTGGAAACACCATATATTTT,CASSVDRTGNTIYF,TRBV7-9,.,TRBJ1-3,.
TGTGCCAGCTCCCCGGGACTGATGAACACTGAAGCTTTCTTT,CASSPGLMNTEAFF,TRBV18,few,TRBJ1-1,.
TGTGCCACCAGCACTGACAGGGGATCCTACGAGCAGTACTTC,CATSTDRGSYEQYF,TRBV15,once,TRBJ2-7,TRBD1
TGTGCCAGCAGCCCCGACAGTACCTACGAGCAGTACTTC,CASSPDSTYEQYF,TRBV6-5,.,TRBJ2-7,.
TGTGCCAGCAGCCTTGGACTATCGAGCACAGATACGCAGTATTTT,CASSLGLSSTDTQYF,TRBV7-3,.,TRBJ2-3,.
TGTGCCAGCAGTTCGGCATTACAGGGCACTTCACCCCTCCACTTT,CASSSALQGTSPLHF,TRBV27,few,TRBJ1-6,.
TGCGCCAGCAGCTCCGGGACAGGGATTCGGGAGACCCAGTACTTC,CASSSGTGIRETQYF,TRBV5-1,.,TRBJ2-5,TRBD1
TGTGCCAGCAGTTACTCGAAACTGAAAGAGCAGTACTTC,CASSYSKLKEQYF,TRBV6-5,.,TRBJ2-7,.
TGTGCCAGCAGCGCTGGGACAGGAGGCTACGAGCAGTACTTC,CASSAGTGGYEQYF,TRBV9,.,TRBJ2-7,TRBD1
TGCGCCAGCAGTGAGCCCGACTACTACAATGAGCAGTTCTTC,CASSEPDYYNEQFF,TRBV10-1,.,TRBJ2-1,.
TGTGCCAGCAGCTCAACCGTTAGCGGCCCCTCCTACGAGCAGTACTTC,CASSSTVSGPSYEQYF,TRBV7-9,.,TRBJ2-7,.
TGTGCCAGCAGCTTCAAAACCGGGACAGGGAAAAACAATGAGCAGTTCTTC,CASSFKTGTGKNNEQFF,TRBV5-6,.,TRBJ2-1,TRBD1
TGCGCCAGCAGCCAGGGGGGGGACGAGCAGTACTTC,CASSQGGDEQYF,TRBV4-1,.,TRBJ2-7,TRBD2
TGTGCCAGCAGCCCAGATCAGGCCCTTAACTATGGCTACACCTTC,CASSPDQALNYGYTF,TRBV7-9,.,TRBJ1-2,.